A selection of T cell receptor beta chains follows, all from one sample in a study of synovial regulatory T cells in juvenile arthritis. Profiled with immunoSEQ multiplex PCR; TCRdb holds only in-frame clones, not every one. The data include roughly 8,000 clones; the top ten clones carry around 1.5%. The material sequenced was Treg cells from blood. The receptors come from a donor younger than 30 with juvenile idiopathic arthritis. Each CDR3 is given with its conserved first and last residue. The order of the fields is clone size, J gene, V gene, CDR3 protein. Not all rows give a size; the values are once, few, many and, for expanded clones, a class.

size: NA; J: TRBJ2-2; V: TRBV28; CDR3: CASKEGDTGELFF
size: medium-sized; J: TRBJ1-2; V: TRBV6-7; CDR3: CASSYDRLNYGYTF
size: NA; J: TRBJ2-5; V: TRBV5-6; CDR3: CASSLKVSLTGKRETQYF
size: NA; J: TRBJ2-1; V: TRBV27; CDR3: CASSFGGNSGPVVGQFF
size: NA; J: TRBJ1-2; V: TRBV27; CDR3: CASSHRDSIYGYTF
size: NA; J: TRBJ2-1; V: TRBV5-6; CDR3: CASSLVGLVYNEQFF
size: NA; J: TRBJ1-5; V: TRBV19; CDR3: CASSSSTGSQPQHF
size: NA; J: TRBJ2-5; V: TRBV9; CDR3: CASSVQDQETQYF
size: NA; J: TRBJ1-4; V: TRBV9; CDR3: CASSATGNNEKLFF
size: NA; J: TRBJ1-2; V: TRBV15; CDR3: CATSRDLDKGVDYGYTF
size: NA; J: TRBJ2-6; V: TRBV28; CDR3: CASSTQGAGSTGANVLTF
size: NA; J: TRBJ1-1; V: TRBV11-1; CDR3: CASSLYEGGTEAFF
size: NA; J: TRBJ1-4; V: TRBV5-1; CDR3: CASSLGQGISTNEKLFF
size: NA; J: TRBJ2-6; V: TRBV27; CDR3: CASSWTFSGANVLTF
size: NA; J: TRBJ1-1; V: TRBV19; CDR3: CASSIDDVASPEAFF
size: NA; J: TRBJ2-5; V: TRBV15; CDR3: CATRGLQETQYF
size: NA; J: TRBJ1-2; V: TRBV7-3; CDR3: CASSRAGEIVGYTF
size: medium-sized; J: TRBJ2-3; V: TRBV18; CDR3: CASSPLSPGGRPTQYF
size: NA; J: TRBJ2-4; V: TRBV11-1; CDR3: CASSRDSRNIQYF
size: NA; J: TRBJ2-7; V: TRBV5-6; CDR3: CASSPGPSYEQYF
size: NA; J: TRBJ1-1; V: TRBV18; CDR3: CASSLYQTDWAFF
size: NA; J: TRBJ2-7; V: TRBV6-6; CDR3: CASSYASDRAKQYF
size: NA; J: TRBJ2-2; V: TRBV11-2; CDR3: CASRTGTLNTGELFF
size: NA; J: TRBJ2-7; V: TRBV6-1; CDR3: CASSEGPSGGTYEQYF
size: NA; J: TRBJ1-4; V: TRBV9; CDR3: CASSVGTTNEKLFF
size: NA; J: TRBJ1-2; V: TRBV29-1; CDR3: CSVAVGRPYYGYTF
size: medium-sized; J: TRBJ2-7; V: TRBV5-5; CDR3: CASSAGQAYEQYF
size: NA; J: TRBJ1-2; V: TRBV28; CDR3: CASQPQGLGYGYTF
size: NA; J: TRBJ1-1; V: TRBV6-6; CDR3: CASILRGGTEAFF
size: NA; J: TRBJ1-1; V: TRBV7-2; CDR3: CASSFRIGNTEAFF
size: NA; J: TRBJ2-6; V: TRBV5-4; CDR3: CASSQGQGSAGANVLTF
size: NA; J: TRBJ2-7; V: TRBV28; CDR3: CASSLADRVGYEQYF
size: NA; J: TRBJ2-7; V: TRBV7-4; CDR3: CASSLPQIRYEQYF
size: NA; J: TRBJ2-1; V: TRBV5-1; CDR3: CASSLAGRQQFF
size: NA; J: TRBJ2-7; V: TRBV18; CDR3: CASSPQGAGTYEQYF
size: NA; J: TRBJ1-2; V: TRBV5-1; CDR3: CASSVPGSSRNYGYTF
size: NA; J: TRBJ1-2; V: TRBV19; CDR3: CASSRLAGTGYGYTF
size: NA; J: TRBJ1-1; V: TRBV28; CDR3: CASSSPRSPAGNTEAFF
size: NA; J: TRBJ1-5; V: TRBV7-2; CDR3: CASSLDGGRPQHF